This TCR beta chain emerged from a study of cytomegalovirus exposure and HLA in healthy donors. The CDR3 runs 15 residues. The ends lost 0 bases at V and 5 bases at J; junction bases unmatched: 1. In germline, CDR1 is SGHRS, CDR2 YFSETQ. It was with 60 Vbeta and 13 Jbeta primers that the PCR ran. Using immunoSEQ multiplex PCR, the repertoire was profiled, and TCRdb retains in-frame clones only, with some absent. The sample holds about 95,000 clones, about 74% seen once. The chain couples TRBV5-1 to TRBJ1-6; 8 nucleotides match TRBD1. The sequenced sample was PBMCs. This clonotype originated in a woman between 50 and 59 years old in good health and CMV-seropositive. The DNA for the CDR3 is TGCGCCAGCAGCTTGGACAGGGGGGATAATTCACCCCTCCACTTT. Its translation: CASSLDRGDNSPLHF.